Listed below are T cell receptor beta chains from one sample, sequenced in a study of a mutant IDH1 vaccine in newly diagnosed glioma. Their target antigens are unknown. Using immunoSEQ multiplex PCR, the repertoire was profiled, and TCRdb retains in-frame clones only, with some absent. This sample carries approximately 22,000 clones, about 80% of them seen once, and the ten largest clones take around 3.8%. The sample consisted of PBMCs, taken from a glioma patient whose treatment included an IDH1 peptide vaccine. These receptors were obtained from a middle-aged man with glioma. Some clones in this sample may be carry-over from other donors' samples. The CDR3 runs from the conserved cysteine through the conserved F or W. A D gene is named only where the DNA matches it firmly. Only some rows state a clone size, as once, few, many or a class for expanded clones.

TRBD1 TRBJ2-1 - TRBV2 16 TGTGCCAGCAGTGCACGTTGGGGGACAGGGGGCCAGGAGCAGTTCTTC CASSARWGTGGQEQFF
TRBD2 TRBJ2-5 - TRBV10-1 15 TGCGCCAGCAGTGTTAGCGGGGGGGCCGGGGAGACCCAGTACTTC CASSVSGGAGETQYF
- TRBJ2-7 few TRBV2 15 TGTGCCAGCAGTGATCCTGGGAAGGTGGGCTACGAGCAGTACTTC CASSDPGKVGYEQYF
- TRBJ2-3 - TRBV6-5 14 TGTGCCAGCAGTTATTCTACCGGTCAGGATACGCAGTATTTT CASSYSTGQDTQYF
- TRBJ2-7 - TRBV6-1 16 TGTGCCAGCAGTGATTCTGTGGGGGGACTCACCTACGAGCAGTACTTC CASSDSVGGLTYEQYF
- TRBJ1-6 once TRBV28 14 TGTGCCAGCAGTTTATTGTCCCTCCATTCACCCCTCCACTTT CASSLLSLHSPLHF
TRBD1 TRBJ1-1 - TRBV4-2 16 TGTGCCAGCAGCCAAGAGGTTGGGACAGGGGGATCTGAAGCTTTCTTT CASSQEVGTGGSEAFF
TRBD1 TRBJ1-1 - TRBV15 15 TGTGCCACCAGCAGTACGGGACAGGGGATTGTTGAAGCTTTCTTT CATSSTGQGIVEAFF
TRBD1 TRBJ2-5 - TRBV9 16 TGTGCCAGCAGCGTAGGTGAGACAGGGAGCGAAGAGACCCAGTACTTC CASSVGETGSEETQYF
- TRBJ1-1 - TRBV18 12 TGTGCCAGCTCACCTTCTTCAGGAACAGCTTTCTTT CASSPSSGTAFF
- TRBJ2-7 - TRBV6-6 16 TGTGCCAGCAGTTACAGAGGGCAAAGGGACCCCTACGAGCAGTACTTC CASSYRGQRDPYEQYF
- TRBJ1-2 - TRBV20-1 11 TGCAGTGCTAGAGGGTTGTATGGCTACACCTTC CSARGLYGYTF
- TRBJ1-2 - TRBV5-1 14 TGCGCCAGCAGCTTAGTAGACACCGGCTATGGCTACACCTTC CASSLVDTGYGYTF
TRBD1 TRBJ1-5 - TRBV18 17 TGTGCCAGCTCACCACAGAAACAGGGGGTCTCCAATCAGCCCCAGCATTTT CASSPQKQGVSNQPQHF
TRBD1 TRBJ1-1 few TRBV19 14 TGTGCCAGTAGTAAAGGGGGCTGGGGCACTGAAGCTTTCTTT CASSKGGWGTEAFF
TRBD1 TRBJ2-1 - TRBV14 15 TGTGCCAGCAGCCGGACCACCAGGGGGCTCGATGAGCAGTTCTTC CASSRTTRGLDEQFF
- TRBJ1-2 - TRBV5-1 16 TGCGCCAGCAGCCCATTTAACCCGGCAGAATACTATGGCTACACCTTC CASSPFNPAEYYGYTF
- TRBJ1-1 - TRBV9 14 TGTGCCAGCAGCGCAACGGACTTTAACACTGAAGCTTTCTTT CASSATDFNTEAFF
TRBD1 TRBJ1-5 few TRBV2 14 TGTGCCAGCAGTGCTACGGACAGGGGTCAGCCCCAGCATTTT CASSATDRGQPQHF
TRBD1 TRBJ1-6 - TRBV19 15 TGTGCCAGTAGTATAAATACAGGGGTTAATTCACCCCTCCACTTT CASSINTGVNSPLHF
- TRBJ1-2 - TRBV9 15 TGTGCCAGCAGCCCCACCCGGGGGGCGTTATCTGGCTACACCTTC CASSPTRGALSGYTF
TRBD1 TRBJ1-1 - TRBV2 15 TGTGCCAAAACGACGGCAGGGGGCGAAAAGGTTGAAGCTTTCTTT CAKTTAGGEKVEAFF
- TRBJ1-4 - TRBV19 11 TGTGCCAGTAGGCGGGGTGAAAAACTGTTTTTT CASRRGEKLFF
- TRBJ1-4 - TRBV6-6 14 TGTGCCAGCACCCTGAACGGGGGAGGCGAAAAACTGTTTTTT CASTLNGGGEKLFF
- TRBJ1-2 - TRBV7-2 16 TGTGCCAGCAGCCCCGAAGCTAGGGGAACTAACTATGGCTACACCTTC CASSPEARGTNYGYTF
- TRBJ2-1 - TRBV5-8 15 TGTGCCAGCAGCTTGTTAGTCTGGGGCACCAATGAGCAGTTCTTC CASSLLVWGTNEQFF
- TRBJ2-3 once TRBV29-1 14 TGCAGCGTTGGAAGGATGGGGAGCACAGATACGCAGTATTTT CSVGRMGSTDTQYF
TRBD2 TRBJ2-2 - TRBV4-1 16 TGCGCCAGCAGCCAGGAAGCGGGGGGTTCCACCGGGGAGCTGTTTTTT CASSQEAGGSTGELFF
TRBD1 TRBJ2-3 - TRBV14 15 TGTGCCAGCAGCCAAGAATACAGGGGTTGGGATACGCAGTATTTT CASSQEYRGWDTQYF
TRBD1 TRBJ1-5 - TRBV5-8 15 TGTGCCAGCAATGCCGGGACAGGGGCCTATCAGCCCCAGCATTTT CASNAGTGAYQPQHF
- TRBJ1-1 - TRBV9 13 TGTGCCAGCAGCGTAGACCCAACCGGTGAAGCTTTCTTT CASSVDPTGEAFF
TRBD2 TRBJ2-3 - TRBV4-3 16 TGCGCCAGCAGCGCAGCAGTAGCGGGGGGAACAGATACGCAGTATTTT CASSAAVAGGTDTQYF
- TRBJ2-7 - TRBV30 13 TGTGCCTGGACCCTGTACCGGGGCGGGGGCTTGTACTTC CAWTLYRGGGLYF
- TRBJ2-5 - TRBV4-1 14 TGCGCCAGCAGCCCCGAGGGCAGTGTGGAGACCCAGTACTTC CASSPEGSVETQYF
- TRBJ2-7 once TRBV11-2 15 TGTGCCAGCAGCTCCCGGGACACTATCTCCTACGAGCAGTACTTC CASSSRDTISYEQYF
- TRBJ1-2 - TRBV5-6 12 TGTGCCAGCAGGCTTCGGAACTATGGCTACACCTTC CASRLRNYGYTF
- TRBJ1-5 - TRBV7-9 15 TGTGCCAGCAGCCCCGGTATGGGGCGGAGTCAGCCCCAGCATTTT CASSPGMGRSQPQHF
- TRBJ2-5 - TRBV2 14 TGTGCCAGCAGCCCCCTCCGGGGCCTCGAGACCCAGTACTTC CASSPLRGLETQYF
- TRBJ2-3 - TRBV7-2 14 TGTGCCAGCGGCAGGACGGAAAGCACAGATACGCAGTATTTT CASGRTESTDTQYF
TRBD2 TRBJ2-2 few TRBV5-4 16 TGTGCCAGCAGCTCCGGACTAGCGGGGGGAACCGGGGAGCTGTTTTTT CASSSGLAGGTGELFF
TRBD2 TRBJ2-5 - TRBV5-6 15 TGTGCCAGCAGCCACAATAGCGGGGGCAAAGAGACCCAGTACTTC CASSHNSGGKETQYF
- TRBJ2-1 - TRBV5-1 14 TGCGCCAGCAGCTCAAGCGGACCTAACAATGAGCAGTTCTTC CASSSSGPNNEQFF
- TRBJ1-6 - TRBV30 13 TGTGCCTGGAGTCATAAAGATGGGGGGCCCCTCCACTTT CAWSHKDGGPLHF
TRBD2 TRBJ2-3 - TRBV28 17 TGTGCCAGCAGTTCTCGTCGACTAGCGGGGTTTGGGGATACGCAGTATTTT CASSSRRLAGFGDTQYF
- TRBJ1-5 - TRBV2 13 TGTGCCAGCAGACAGGGTGCGGGTCAGCCCCAGCATTTT CASRQGAGQPQHF